This TCR beta chain appears in the sequencing data of a study of T cells in Graves' hyperthyroidism and ophthalmopathy. Uncontrolled infection, other autoimmune disease, pregnancy or lactation excluded patients. This clonotype was seen ten or more times. There are 13 residues in the CDR3. The germline CDR1 and CDR2 sequences are MNHEY and SVGEGT. Trimming removed 2 bases from V and 6 bases from J, with 10 bases in between. RNA transcripts served as the template for amplifying TCR beta CDR3 regions. Carried out on the TCR CDR3, a first-round RT-PCR used the HTBI primer set. TCRdb re-derived calls from the multiplex PCR reads in MiXCR, one entry per CDR3 protein. This sample has about 700,000 distinct CDR3 sequences, with 12% to 15% found just once.

The clonotype was recovered from a woman under 30 with Graves' hyperthyroidism. The genes are TRBV6-2 or TRBV6-3 and TRBJ1-1, with no clear D. The source material was blood. CDR3 bases: TGTGCCAGCAGTTACGGTAGGGCCCCTGAAGCTTTCTTT. Protein: CASSYGRAPEAFF.